The 24 T cell receptor beta chains below were found in one sample sequenced in a study of T cell repertoires in cytomegalovirus infection. Each CDR3 protein is one row after TCRdb ran MiXCR on the reads. In the table there are just over 450,000 distinct CDR3 sequences, approximately 42% of which are singletons. These receptors' antigens are unknown. The specimen was cultured PBMCs, collected from culture after CMV antigen stimulation. These receptors came from a human donor in good health (CMV status not recorded). Some clones in this sample may be carry-over from other donors' samples.

The chain has TRBV27 and TRBJ1-4; perhaps TRBD1 as D (6 bases). Germline lookup yields CDR1 MNHEY and CDR2 SMNVEV (reference sequence). The CDR3 spans 15 residues. Trimming pared 5 bases from V and 7 bases from J, leaving 17 bases between. The CDR3 protein is CASSSSQGIGEKLFF. For the CDR3, the DNA is TGTGCCAGCAGTAGCTCTCAGGGGATAGGTGAAAAACTGTTTTTT.

This chain uses TRBV19 with TRBJ1-1; D is undetermined. The CDR3 totals 13 residues. The germline gives CDR1 LNHDA, CDR2 SQIVND (reference sequence). Trimming pared 3 bases from V and 1 base from J, leaving 6 bases between. The CDR3 region is CASSILANTEAFF. In DNA form, the CDR3 reads TGTGCCAGTAGTATCTTGGCGAACACTGAAGCTTTCTTT.

The rearrangement joins TRBV10-3 to TRBJ2-3, with a tentative D call TRBD1 (6 bases). The CDR3 loop spans 13 amino acids. Between the trimmed V and J ends, which lost 8 bases and 3 bases, there was a span of 12 bases. In germline, CDR1 is ENHRY, CDR2 SYGVKD. The CDR3 protein is CAIGQGLTDTQYF. The CDR3 bases are TGTGCCATCGGGCAGGGGTTGACAGATACGCAGTATTTT.

The chain is built from TRBV12-3 or TRBV12-4 and TRBJ2-1; D not certain. The CDR3 is 12 amino acids. Trimming stripped 3 bases from V and 8 bases from J, with 8 bases between. This CDR3 reads CASSFREHEQFF. The CDR3 bases are TGTGCCAGCAGTTTCCGTGAGCATGAGCAGTTCTTC.

This chain uses TRBV5-6 with TRBJ2-5; D may be TRBD1 (6 bases). The CDR3 covers 13 residues. V was shortened by 5 bases and J by 2 bases, with 10 bases between the two germline ends. CDR1 SGHDT and CDR2 YYEEEE come from the germline V gene. CDR3 sequence (DNA): TGTGCCAGCAGATATGACAGGCAAGAGACCCAGTACTTC. Its translation is CASRYDRQETQYF.

This clonotype was seen more than once but under ten times. The chain employs TRBV5-4 and TRBJ1-1; D not certain. The CDR3 sequence is 14 residues long. V was cut by 0 bases and J by 2 bases, with 8 bases left in between. Germline V lookup: CDR1 SGHNT, CDR2 YYREEE (reference sequence). This chain's CDR3 is CASSLVRENTEAFF. In DNA, the CDR3 is TGTGCCAGCAGCTTGGTGAGGGAAAACACTGAAGCTTTCTTT. The whole variable domain, filled in from reference TRBV5-4 and TRBJ1-1, reads ETGVTQSPTHLIKTRGQQVTLRCSSQSGHNTVSWYQQALGQGPQFIFQYYREEENGRGNFPPRFSGLQFPNYSSELNVNALELDDSALYLCASSLVRENTEAFFGQGTRLTVV.

The chain uses TRBV6-1 and TRBJ1-5, with D uncertain. CDR3 length equals 12 residues. In germline, CDR1 is MNHNS, CDR2 SASEGT. Trimming removed 4 bases at V and 13 bases at J, with 14 bases between. The CDR3 protein is CASSAAWAEQHF. For the CDR3, the DNA is TGTGCCAGCAGTGCAGCATGGGCCGAGCAGCATTTT.

The rearrangement uses TRBV7-9 and TRBJ1-3; 8 nucleotides agree with TRBD1. Germline assignment: CDR1 SEHNR and CDR2 FQNEAQ (reference sequence). V shed 6 bases and J 0 bases; nucleotides not matched to a gene: 10. The CDR3 has 17 amino acids. The CDR3 sequence is CASRKTGTGSSGNTIYF. The CDR3 bases are TGTGCCAGCAGGAAAACCGGGACAGGAAGCTCTGGAAACACCATATATTTT. Full variable domain (rest looked up from reference TRBV7-9 and TRBJ1-3): DTGVSQNPRHKITKRGQNVTFRCDPISEHNRLYWYRQTLGQGPEFLTYFQNEAQLEKSRLLSDRFSAERPKGSFSTLEIQRTEQGDSAMYLCASRKTGTGSSGNTIYFGEGSWLTVV.

The CDR3: CASSLVRRGCNYGYTF. CDR3 bases: TGTGCCAGCAGCTTGGTTCGAAGGGGGTGTAACTATGGCTACACCTTC. The chain couples TRBV11-3 to TRBJ1-2, with a tentative D call TRBD1 (6 bases). This CDR3 comprises 16 residues. Germline V CDR1 and CDR2: SGHNT, YENEEA. V lost 3 bases, J lost 1 base, and 15 bases lay in between.

This clonotype was found a few times. The V and J genes are TRBV7-2 and TRBJ1-5; D remains ambiguous. The CDR3 is 15 residues long. Trimming took off 4 bases at V and 6 bases at J, with 16 bases between the two ends. Per the germline V gene, CDR1 is SGHTA and CDR2 is FQGNSA. The CDR3, as DNA: TGTGCCAGCAGCTCGGCCGAAAACTGGGGTCAGCCCCAGCATTTT. Protein sequence: CASSSAENWGQPQHF.

V usage is TRBV7-8 and J usage is TRBJ2-5, with 9 positions matching TRBD2. With 4 bases clipped from V and 1 base from J, the junction kept 4 bases outside the gene matches. The CDR3 loop spans 15 amino acids. Germline loops: CDR1 SGHVS, CDR2 FQNEAQ. The CDR3 spells CASSSLAGSQETQYF. The DNA for the CDR3 is TGTGCCAGCAGCTCCCTAGCGGGGAGCCAAGAGACCCAGTACTTC.

The genes are TRBV4-3 and TRBJ2-5, with TRBD1 matching over 7 bases. The germline V gene encodes CDR1 LGHNA and CDR2 YSLEER. V lost 1 base, J lost 2 bases, and 4 bases stayed unmatched. This CDR3 spans 15 amino acids. CDR3 sequence reads: CASSQGDRAQETQYF. CDR3 nucleotides: TGCGCCAGCAGCCAAGGAGACAGGGCGCAAGAGACCCAGTACTTC.

The chain uses TRBV9 and TRBJ2-5; D remains unclear. The germline CDR1 and CDR2 sequences are SGDLS and YYNGEE. This CDR3 has 14 residues. The V end lost 4 bases, the J end lost 5 bases, and 15 bases lay between the germline ends. The CDR3 bases are TGTGCCAGCAGCAATTCGCCTGGAGTGGAGACCCAGTACTTC. Protein sequence: CASSNSPGVETQYF.

The chain employs TRBV19 and TRBJ2-1, with a tentative D call TRBD1 (6 bases). Trimming took off 3 bases at V and 9 bases at J, with 15 bases between the two ends. Germline CDR1 is LNHDA and CDR2 is SQIVND (reference sequence). CDR3 length: 14 residues. This CDR3 is CASSIPPRGREQFF. The CDR3 region has the DNA TGTGCCAGTAGTATCCCCCCCAGGGGCCGTGAGCAGTTCTTC.

In its sample, this clonotype was seen once. The gene calls are TRBV7-6 and TRBJ2-3; 8 bases line up with TRBD2. V was pared by 3 bases and J by 3 bases, with 8 bases of the junction left unmatched. Germline V CDR1 and CDR2: SGHVS, FNYEAQ. The CDR3 has 16 residues. CDR3 protein: CASSLAGTSATDTQYF. In DNA form, the CDR3 reads TGTGCCAGCAGCTTGGCCGGGACTAGTGCGACAGATACGCAGTATTTT.

V gene TRBV24-1 combines with J gene TRBJ2-3; D uncertain. Trimming stripped 7 bases from V and 9 bases from J, with 10 bases between. Germline-derived CDR1 and CDR2 are KGHDR and SFDVKD. The CDR3 has 11 residues. CDR3 protein: CATSSSRTQYF. CDR3 sequence (DNA): TGTGCCACCAGCAGTAGTAGGACGCAGTATTTT.

As concerns this clonotype: A much bigger clone sits one base away, suggesting this may be a read error. The chain carries TRBV28 and TRBJ1-5; 8 bases are a match to TRBD1. The CDR3 sequence is 13 residues long. Losses at the gene ends were 6 bases for V and 5 bases for J; bases not matched to a gene: 3. Germline CDR1 MDHEN, CDR2 SYDVKM. CDR3 nucleotide sequence: TGTGCCAGCAGCAAGACAGGGGATCAGCCCCAGCATTTT. Translating gives CASSKTGDQPQHF.

The rearrangement uses TRBV7-9 and TRBJ2-2, with D maybe TRBD2 (6 bases). Between the trimmed V and J ends, which lost 4 bases and 6 bases, there was a span of 21 bases. Germline V lookup: CDR1 SEHNR, CDR2 FQNEAQ (reference sequence). This CDR3 has 17 amino acids. This CDR3 is CASSSELARAASGELFF. The DNA of the CDR3 is TGTGCCAGCAGCTCAGAACTAGCCCGAGCGGCTTCCGGGGAGCTGTTTTTT.

The chain joins TRBV7-2 to TRBJ1-1, with 7 bases fitting TRBD1. The J segment lost 2 bases and the V segment lost 5 bases, leaving 5 bases of the junction unmatched. CDR1 and CDR2 from the germline V gene are SGHTA and FQGNSA. The CDR3 totals 14 residues. This CDR3 reads CASSSRGGNTEAFF. The CDR3 DNA is TGTGCCAGCAGCAGCAGGGGGGGAAACACTGAAGCTTTCTTT.

This clonotype was recorded a few times. This sequence joins TRBV12-3 or TRBV12-4 and TRBJ2-5; D is possibly TRBD1 (6 bases). The CDR3 totals 13 residues. Trimming removed 6 bases from V and 7 bases from J, with 15 bases in between. The CDR3, as DNA: TGTGCCAGCAGCCACAGGGAACTAATGACCCAGTACTTC. Encoded protein: CASSHRELMTQYF.

This clonotype was detected a few times. The chain recombines TRBV6-2 or TRBV6-3 with TRBJ2-7; D is perhaps TRBD1 (6 bases). There are 15 residues in the CDR3. Germline values: CDR1 MNHEY, CDR2 SVGEGT. V dropped 5 bases and J dropped 4 bases, with 18 bases sitting between them. The CDR3 DNA reads TGTGCCAGCAGTAGAGACAGGTTTGGAAGATACGAGCAGTACTTC. Translated: CASSRDRFGRYEQYF.

V and J are TRBV29-1 and TRBJ2-3, with D possibly matching TRBD2 (6 bases). The germline CDR1 and CDR2 sequences are SQVTM and ANQGSEA. V dropped 5 bases and J dropped 4 bases, with 19 bases sitting between them. CDR3 length: 15 amino acids. CDR3 nucleotides: TGCAGCGTTCTAGGAACTAGTCGGAGGGCAGATACGCAGTATTTT. Protein sequence: CSVLGTSRRADTQYF.

This clonotype was seen more than once but under ten times. The chain joins TRBV6-1 to TRBJ1-4; D gene ambiguous. Germline values: CDR1 MNHNS, CDR2 SASEGT. CDR3 size: 15 residues. Between the trimmed V and J ends, which lost 6 bases and 4 bases, there was a span of 15 bases. The CDR3 DNA is TGTGCCAGCAGCCTTCTCCTCGGTGGTAATGAAAAACTGTTTTTT. Translated, it gives CASSLLLGGNEKLFF.

The rearrangement links TRBV29-1 to TRBJ2-5; TRBD2 is a possible D gene (5 bases). Trimming removed 2 bases from V and 5 bases from J, with 12 bases in between. CDR1 and CDR2 (germline): SQVTM, ANQGSEA. The CDR3 is made up of 13 amino acids. The CDR3 DNA follows: TGCAGCGTTGAATCCGGGGTAGATGAGACCCAGTACTTC. As protein: CSVESGVDETQYF.